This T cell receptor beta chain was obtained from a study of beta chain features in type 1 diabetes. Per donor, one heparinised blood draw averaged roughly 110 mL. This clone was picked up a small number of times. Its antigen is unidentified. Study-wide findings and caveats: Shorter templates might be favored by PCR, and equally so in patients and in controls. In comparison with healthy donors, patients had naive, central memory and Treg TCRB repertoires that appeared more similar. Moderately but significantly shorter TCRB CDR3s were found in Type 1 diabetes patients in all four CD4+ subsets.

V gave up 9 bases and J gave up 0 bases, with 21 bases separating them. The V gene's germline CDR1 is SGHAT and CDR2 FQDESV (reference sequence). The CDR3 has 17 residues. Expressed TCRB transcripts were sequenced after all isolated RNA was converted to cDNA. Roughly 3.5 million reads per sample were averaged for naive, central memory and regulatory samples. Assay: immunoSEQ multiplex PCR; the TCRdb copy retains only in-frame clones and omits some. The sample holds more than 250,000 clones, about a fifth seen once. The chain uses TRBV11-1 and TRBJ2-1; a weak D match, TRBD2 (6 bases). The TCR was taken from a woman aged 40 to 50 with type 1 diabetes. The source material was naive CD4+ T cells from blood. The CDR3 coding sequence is TGTGCCAGTGCGCGGGCGGGACTCCGGAGCTCCTACAATGAGCAGTTCTTC. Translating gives CASARAGLRSSYNEQFF.